This note documents a single TCR beta chain sequence. Its target is not known. Sequencing used immunoSEQ multiplex PCR; TCRdb keeps in-frame clones, though not all of them. The sample contains 70,000 to 95,000 clones, around 88% of which appear only once. The data belong to a study of OX40 agonist ivuxolimab in advanced cancers. At the level of the study: Patients treated during dose escalation were battling hepatocellular carcinoma, melanoma, renal cell or head and neck cancer. Three patients responded partially, comprising one with hepatocellular carcinoma and two with cutaneous melanoma. Study-wide findings and caveats: The CD4+ and CD8+ T cells in the blood had expanded clonally by week 6 at 0.1 to 3.0 mg/kg.

This material consisted of CD4+ or CD8+ T cells sorted from blood, taken in a trial of the OX40 agonist ivuxolimab. This clonotype was sampled from an adult with an advanced solid tumor such as melanoma, head and neck, liver or kidney cancer.

The CDR3 DNA follows: TGTGCCAGCTCGAACGGAGGGGGGAAAAATGAAAAACTGTTTTTT. Its protein product is CASSNGGGKNEKLFF. V is TRBV18 and J is TRBJ1-4; possible D gene TRBD1, 6 bases. The germline gives CDR1 KGHSH, CDR2 LQKENI. Trimming shortened V by 6 bases and J by 5 bases, and 16 bases separated the two germline ends. The CDR3 contains 15 residues.